Following are 3 T cell receptor beta chains from one sample sequenced in a study of blood T cell repertoires in COVID-19. Sequencing was performed with immunoSEQ multiplex PCR; in TCRdb, only in-frame clones are kept and a portion is missing. The sample has about 150,000 clones; about 80% are singletons. The sequenced sample was PBMCs or T cells enriched from blood (not recorded which). The receptors come from a man aged 50-60 years who had recovered from COVID-19.

This clone was counted ten times or more. The chain links TRBV4-1 to TRBJ2-1; no firm D call. The CDR3 loop spans 13 amino acids. Germline V lookup: CDR1 MGHRA, CDR2 YSYEKL. V dropped 0 bases and J dropped 4 bases, with 4 bases sitting between them. CDR3 bases: TGCGCCAGCAGCCAAGACCCTTACAATGAGCAGTTCTTC. Translated: CASSQDPYNEQFF.

This chain links TRBV6-5 with TRBJ2-1; no reliable D call. The ends were cut back, 6 bases at V and 1 base at J, with 13 bases in the middle. The CDR3 spans 15 residues. Germline CDR1 is MNHEY and CDR2 is SVGAGI. As DNA, the CDR3 is TGTGCCAGCAGCCGTTCCGGAGCGTCCTACAATGAGCAGTTCTTC. This translates into CASSRSGASYNEQFF.

This chain links TRBV7-3 with TRBJ2-7; 7 nucleotides line up with TRBD1. Looked up from germline, CDR1 is SGHTA and CDR2 is FQGTGA. V gave up 0 bases and J gave up 3 bases; unmatched junction bases: 2. The CDR3 consists of 14 residues. The DNA for the CDR3 is TGTGCCAGCAGCTTAACAGGGGGCGGCTACGAGCAGTACTTC. It encodes CASSLTGGGYEQYF.